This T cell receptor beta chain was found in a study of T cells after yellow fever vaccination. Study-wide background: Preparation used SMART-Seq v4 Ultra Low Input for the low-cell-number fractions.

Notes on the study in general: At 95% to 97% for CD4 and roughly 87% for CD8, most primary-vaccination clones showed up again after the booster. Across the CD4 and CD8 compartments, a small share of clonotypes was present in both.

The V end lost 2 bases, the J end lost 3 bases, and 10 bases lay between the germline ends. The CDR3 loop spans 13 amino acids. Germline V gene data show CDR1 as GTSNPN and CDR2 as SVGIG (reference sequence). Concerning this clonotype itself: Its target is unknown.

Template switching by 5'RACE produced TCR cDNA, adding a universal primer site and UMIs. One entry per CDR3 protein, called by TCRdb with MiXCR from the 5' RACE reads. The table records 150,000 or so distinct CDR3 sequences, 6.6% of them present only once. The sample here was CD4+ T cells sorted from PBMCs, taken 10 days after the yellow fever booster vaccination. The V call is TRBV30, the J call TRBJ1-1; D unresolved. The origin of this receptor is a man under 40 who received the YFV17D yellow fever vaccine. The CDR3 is CAWSPYRDTEAFF. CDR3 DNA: TGTGCCTGGAGTCCATATAGGGACACTGAAGCTTTCTTT.